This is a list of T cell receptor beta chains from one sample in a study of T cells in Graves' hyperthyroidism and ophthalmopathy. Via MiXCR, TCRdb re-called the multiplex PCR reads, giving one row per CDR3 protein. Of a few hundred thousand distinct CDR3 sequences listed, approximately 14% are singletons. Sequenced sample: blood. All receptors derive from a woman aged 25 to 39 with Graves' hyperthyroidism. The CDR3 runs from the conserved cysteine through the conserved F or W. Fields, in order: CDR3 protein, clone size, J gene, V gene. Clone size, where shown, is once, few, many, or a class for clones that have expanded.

cdr3_aa: CASSPRLGLDNEQFF
clone_size: -
j_call: TRBJ2-1
v_call: TRBV27

cdr3_aa: CANGNGNEQFF
clone_size: few
j_call: TRBJ2-1
v_call: TRBV10-3

cdr3_aa: CASSSGRSTEAFF
clone_size: many
j_call: TRBJ1-1
v_call: TRBV11-2

cdr3_aa: CASSFLWGQGGKAGTEAFF
clone_size: few
j_call: TRBJ1-1
v_call: TRBV7-9

cdr3_aa: CASSQDKGVLLAKNIQYF
clone_size: -
j_call: TRBJ2-4
v_call: TRBV3-1

cdr3_aa: CASSAGTGGEQYF
clone_size: many
j_call: TRBJ2-7
v_call: TRBV7-9

cdr3_aa: CASRIQQGLEAFF
clone_size: many
j_call: TRBJ1-1
v_call: TRBV6-1

cdr3_aa: CSASQLAEPSSTDTQYF
clone_size: -
j_call: TRBJ2-3
v_call: TRBV20-1

cdr3_aa: CATSERGQGENQPQHF
clone_size: many
j_call: TRBJ1-5
v_call: TRBV24-1

cdr3_aa: CASSPPANTYEQYF
clone_size: many
j_call: TRBJ2-7
v_call: TRBV28

cdr3_aa: CASSPGWASYYEQYF
clone_size: -
j_call: TRBJ2-7
v_call: TRBV12-3/TRBV12-4

cdr3_aa: CASSVRGTDSYEQYF
clone_size: few
j_call: TRBJ2-7
v_call: TRBV9

cdr3_aa: CSATRSVTDTQYF
clone_size: few
j_call: TRBJ2-3
v_call: TRBV20-1

cdr3_aa: CASSFYVGQTNYGYTF
clone_size: -
j_call: TRBJ1-2
v_call: TRBV27

cdr3_aa: CASSNQYF
clone_size: -
j_call: TRBJ2-5
v_call: TRBV5-8

cdr3_aa: CASSQRDRGSEQYF
clone_size: few
j_call: TRBJ2-7
v_call: TRBV12-3/TRBV12-4

cdr3_aa: CATRTGMSTDTQYF
clone_size: many
j_call: TRBJ2-3
v_call: TRBV6-1

cdr3_aa: CASSSLREAGELFF
clone_size: many
j_call: TRBJ2-2
v_call: TRBV5-6

cdr3_aa: CASSRQTSYGYTF
clone_size: -
j_call: TRBJ1-2
v_call: TRBV2

cdr3_aa: CASSESGGFNNEQFF
clone_size: -
j_call: TRBJ2-1
v_call: TRBV10-2

cdr3_aa: CASSYDPGGGQPQHF
clone_size: -
j_call: TRBJ1-5
v_call: TRBV27

cdr3_aa: CASRSGSEAFF
clone_size: many
j_call: TRBJ1-1
v_call: TRBV6-1

cdr3_aa: CASSFPGSYEQYF
clone_size: many
j_call: TRBJ2-7
v_call: TRBV12-3/TRBV12-4

cdr3_aa: CSATESSGSNHEQYF
clone_size: once
j_call: TRBJ2-7
v_call: TRBV20-1

cdr3_aa: CASSPGTGDRNIQYF
clone_size: -
j_call: TRBJ2-4
v_call: TRBV5-6

cdr3_aa: CSARGQERLGAGELFF
clone_size: few
j_call: TRBJ2-2
v_call: TRBV20-1

cdr3_aa: CSARSGRDTEAFF
clone_size: -
j_call: TRBJ1-1
v_call: TRBV20-1

cdr3_aa: CASSFQGALGDTQYF
clone_size: -
j_call: TRBJ2-3
v_call: TRBV11-2

cdr3_aa: CASSQGYWDRERFYEQYF
clone_size: many
j_call: TRBJ2-7
v_call: TRBV4-3